Listed here is a single T cell receptor beta chain. The specificity of this receptor is unknown. The input lacks base qualities; no much larger clone sits a single base away. Taken from the germline V gene (reference sequence), the CDR1 and CDR2 loops are MNHNY and SVGAGI. Trimming takes 0 bases from V and 5 bases from J, and the germline ends sit 7 bases apart. Taken from cysteine to phenylalanine, the CDR3 has 14 residues. The kept DNA is CDR3 alone, 42 bases in frame from the first base. This specimen's treatment or condition label, interpreted: AdE1-LMPpoly-expanded autologous EBV-specific T-cell therapy followed by anti-PD-1 nivolumab. The data belong to a study of EBV T-cell therapy then PD-1 blockade in nasopharyngeal carcinoma (dated by TCRdb to about 2021). The Qiagen DNeasy Kit was used to extract genomic DNA from the sorted cells. TCR beta chain deep sequencing was performed on the immunoSEQ platform. For the original study's pipeline: Repertoire data analysis was performed with the immunoSEQ Analyzer software. Sourced from immuneACCESS, this table was stored by TCRdb with only in-frame sequences that have V and J called. A share of the clones is absent; for the studies checked, an unresolved V gene accounts for under half, and the remainder has no known explanation. That table gives V, J and clone size, and the DNA gave D and trimming. Within this sample are 20,000 or so clones, with over 75% of them counted one time only. 20% to 30% of the sample is held by the ten biggest clonotypes.

The sequence derives from a man between 35 and 55 years old with nasopharyngeal carcinoma. This material consisted of CD8+ T cells from blood, taken at day -245 from a patient whose treatment included autologous EBV-specific T cells and nivolumab. The sequence links TRBV6-6 to TRBJ2-2; a tentative D match to TRBD2 spans 5 bases. This receptor carries the CDR3 CASSYSRLTGELFF. The bases read TGTGCCAGCAGTTACTCCCGACTAACCGGGGAGCTGTTTTTT.